This TCR beta chain was observed in a study of blood T cell repertoires in COVID-19. Overall study context: The United States, Italy and Spain provided the acute and convalescent COVID-19 samples.

Using immunoSEQ multiplex PCR, the repertoire was profiled, and TCRdb retains in-frame clones only, with some absent. The sample shows under 200,000 clones, about 80% of them seen only once. The germline V gene has CDR1 SGHRS and CDR2 YFSETQ. There are 12 residues in the CDR3. Trimming left V 0 bases short and J 4 bases short, with 5 bases between. This chain joins TRBV5-1 and TRBJ2-7; unclear D gene. The receptor comes from a woman aged 60 to 75 who had recovered from COVID-19. Sample: PBMCs or T cells enriched from blood (not recorded which). The chain's CDR3 is CASSLAPYEQYF. The CDR3 region has the DNA TGCGCCAGCAGCTTGGCCCCGTACGAGCAGTACTTC.